These 13 T cell receptor beta chains came from one sample sequenced in a study of T-cell memory formation after mild COVID-19. TCRdb redid the calling of the 5' RACE reads with MiXCR, one entry per CDR3 protein. The table has 300,000 to 400,000 distinct CDR3 sequences, roughly 21% seen once. Sequencing used PBMCs or a T cell subset sorted from them (not recorded which). All receptors derive from an adult woman who had mild COVID-19 (a few samples of this study predate the infection). Cell type and time point are not known.

J is TRBJ2-1 and V is TRBV18; D tentatively fits TRBD1 or TRBD2 (6 bases each). Germline V lookup: CDR1 KGHSH, CDR2 LQKENI. The V gene lost 3 bases and the J gene lost 7 bases, with 16 bases spanning the gap. CDR3 size: 15 residues. CDR3 bases: TGTGCCAGCTCACCCTCTAAGGGGGGAAGAAATGAGCAGTTCTTC. Protein product: CASSPSKGGRNEQFF.

The rearrangement links TRBV18 to TRBJ2-7; 8 positions agree with TRBD2. The CDR3 is 16 residues long. The germline V gene has CDR1 KGHSH and CDR2 LQKENI. The ends lost 1 base at V and 0 bases at J; junction bases unmatched: 5. This CDR3 is CASSPQASGSSYEQYF. The CDR3 DNA reads TGTGCCAGCTCACCACAAGCGAGCGGGAGCTCCTACGAGCAGTACTTC.

The V gene is TRBV3-1, the J gene TRBJ2-1; 15 nucleotides match TRBD2. This CDR3 has 19 amino acids. V was clipped by 6 bases and J by 0 bases; unmatched bases: 9. Germline CDR1 reads LGHDT; CDR2 reads YNNKEL (reference sequence). As DNA, the CDR3 is TGTGCCAGCAGACAAAAGGGACTAGCGGGAGGCTTCTCCTACAATGAGCAGTTCTTC. Protein product: CASRQKGLAGGFSYNEQFF.

This clonotype came up a few times. This rearrangement joins TRBV7-3 to TRBJ2-1, with unresolved D. Per germline, CDR1 SGHTA and CDR2 FQGTGA. CDR3 length: 11 residues. V lost 4 bases, J lost 8 bases, and 6 bases lay in between. CDR3 bases: TGTGCCAGCAGCTCCGGCGATGAGCAGTTCTTC. Its translation: CASSSGDEQFF.

The chain uses TRBV7-9 and TRBJ2-5; 8 bases map to TRBD1. The V segment lost 6 bases and the J segment 5 bases; nucleotides outside the gene matches: 11. The CDR3 has 15 amino acids. Germline V lookup: CDR1 SEHNR, CDR2 FQNEAQ (reference sequence). The CDR3 DNA is TGTGCCAGCAGTCCTGTCGGCAGGGGGCATGAGACCCAGTACTTC. It yields the protein CASSPVGRGHETQYF.

This clonotype was seen many times. V is TRBV5-1 and J is TRBJ2-3, with TRBD2 matching 11 bases. V dropped 3 bases and J dropped 4; count of bases not matched to a gene: 4. Germline CDR1 SGHRS, CDR2 YFSETQ. There are 15 residues in the CDR3. The CDR3 DNA reads as TGCGCCAGCAGCTCCGGACTAGCGGGCGCAGATACGCAGTATTTT. This codes for CASSSGLAGADTQYF. Using reference TRBV5-1 and TRBJ2-3 for the parts outside the CDR3, the full variable domain is KAGVTQTPRYLIKTRGQQVTLSCSPISGHRSVSWYQQTPGQGLQFLFEYFSETQRNKGNFPGRFSGRQFSNSRSEMNVSTLELGDSALYLCASSSGLAGADTQYFGPGTRLTVL.

This clonotype has just a few counts. CDR3 sequence: CASSLEEDTQYF. The DNA for the CDR3 is TGTGCCAGCAGCTTAGAGGAGGATACGCAGTATTTT. The rearrangement uses TRBV7-8 and TRBJ2-3; D is unclear. Per germline, CDR1 SGHVS and CDR2 FQNEAQ. Deletions cut 1 base from V and 6 bases from J, with 5 bases between. The CDR3 totals 12 residues.

V and J are TRBV20-1 and TRBJ2-5; possible D gene TRBD1, 6 bases. Trimming left V 2 bases short and J 7 bases short, with 26 bases between. The CDR3 is 17 amino acids. The germline V gene has CDR1 DFQATT and CDR2 SNEGSKA (reference sequence). CDR3: CSARRGGRGLEKGTQYF. CDR3 sequence (DNA): TGCAGTGCTAGACGGGGTGGCAGGGGCTTGGAAAAAGGGACCCAGTACTTC.

This clonotype was counted a few times. The chain joins TRBV21-1 to TRBJ2-3; the table gives TRBD1 as D, unverified against the DNA. TRBV21-1 is assigned pseudogene status. This CDR3 is built from 8 residues. This CDR3 reads CASSPEYF. CDR3 nucleotides: TGTGCCAGCAGTCCCGAGTATTTT.

The chain joins TRBV29-1 to TRBJ1-2, with 7 bases identical to TRBD1. Per germline, CDR1 SQVTM and CDR2 ANQGSEA. This CDR3 region has 15 residues. V lost 0 bases to trimming and J lost 6 bases; unmatched junction nucleotides: 10. The CDR3 loop is CSVEDRETGTNGYTF. As DNA, the CDR3 is TGCAGCGTTGAAGATCGAGAGACAGGGACTAATGGCTACACCTTC.

This clonotype was found a few times. The chain joins TRBV20-1 to TRBJ2-1; tentative D call: TRBD1 (5 bases). The germline V and J ends were trimmed by 3 bases and 3 bases, with 12 bases remaining between them. The CDR3 runs 14 residues. Germline V gene sequence: CDR1 DFQATT, CDR2 SNEGSKA (reference sequence). Here the CDR3 reads CSASGLGDYNEQFF. The CDR3 DNA is TGCAGTGCTAGTGGTCTAGGGGACTACAATGAGCAGTTCTTC.

The chain links TRBV7-2 to TRBJ1-1; no reliable D call. Germline CDR1 reads SGHTA; CDR2 reads FQGNSA. The length of the CDR3 is 15 residues. V lost 5 bases to trimming and J lost 1 base, with 14 bases between them. In nucleotides, the CDR3 is TGTGCCAGCAGCCTAAGAGAGATACCGAACACTGAAGCTTTCTTT. Translation: CASSLREIPNTEAFF.

This clonotype was counted between two and nine times. The chain uses TRBV4-3 and TRBJ2-3; TRBD2 matches at 13 bases. Germline V gene lookup returns CDR1 LGHNA and CDR2 YSLEER. This CDR3 region has 16 residues. V shed 4 bases, J shed 5 bases, and the junction held 6 bases outside the gene matches. CDR3 nucleotides: TGCGCCAGCAGCCGAGGACTAGCGGGAGAGTTAGATACGCAGTATTTT. This translates into CASSRGLAGELDTQYF.